This T cell receptor beta chain stems from a study of CD8 T cells in Susac syndrome (dated 2019 in TCRdb). Context from the whole study: Repertoire sequencing was used to test whether CD8+ T cell activation and differentiation in Susac syndrome was antigen driven. The study compared CD8+ T cell repertoire clonality among 12 healthy donors, about 14 Susac syndrome patients and fewer than 19 multiple sclerosis patients. Here is what the overall study found, with its caveats: The study acknowledged that relatively few individuals were included in the TCR sequencing and HLA analysis.

High-throughput TCR beta sequencing profiled peripheral blood CD8+ and CD4+ T cells from healthy donors, Susac syndrome patients and multiple sclerosis patients. The multiple sclerosis controls were treatment-naive patients whose relapsing-remitting disease, either stable or active, fulfilled the revised McDonald criteria. CD8+ TEMRA cells were enriched by FACS, while bulk CD8+ and CD4+ T cells were purified by magnetic negative isolation. Blood was drawn into EDTA tubes, processed within 24 hours, and PBMCs were isolated by density gradient centrifugation. PBMCs intended for TCR sequencing were frozen in liquid nitrogen and were later thawed in a 37 degrees C water bath. The sorted or isolated CD4+, CD8+ and CD8+ TEMRA cells reached a purity of at least 90%. Relative to germline, V is missing 4 bases and J is missing 3 bases, with 11 bases of the junction outside any gene match. Via the germline V gene (reference sequence), CDR1 is LNHDA and CDR2 SQIVND. Reading from cysteine to phenylalanine, the CDR3 counts 17 amino acids. The only DNA kept is the CDR3, 51 bases in frame from the first base.

Regarding this clonotype: The target of this receptor is not known. Base qualities are not recorded, but no much larger clone differs from it by a single base.

RNA was extracted with the RNeasy kit and roughly 0.5 to 1 ug was reverse transcribed using random hexamers. The immunoSEQ multiplex PCR assay, covering 54 Vbeta and 13 Jbeta segments, was used to amplify TCR beta CDR3 regions. Bias from PCR amplification was corrected by using a synthetic template baseline for primer optimization and for computational correction. The original methods were these. Reads were assigned to V, D and J genes according to IMGT and analyzed in immunoSEQ Analyzer, with only productive sequences retained. To calculate clonality, Shannon entropy was normalized by log2 of the number of productive unique sequences and then subtracted from one. For each patient and control, public and private clones were evaluated among the 100 most prevalent clones. Clones were defined as Susac-specific when absent from the healthy and MS cohorts, from about 1,100 published viral clones and from other ImmuneACCESS disease sequences. TCRdb itself trimmed the public reads at Q25 with fastp, ran MiXCR and retained productive beta chains. Rows merge per CDR3 protein into single entries with the most common DNA and genes. The V and J calls were not made by the authors but by TCRdb's processing. This sample is represented by roughly 300,000 distinct CDR3 sequences; 70% to 90% of them were singletons. The biggest ten clones account for over 0.1% of the sample.

This chain joins TRBV19 to TRBJ2-4; 8 middle bases align to TRBD1. This receptor was taken from a human donor with multiple sclerosis. Source material: CD8+ T cells from PBMCs. CDR3 region: CASSTGDRILDKNIQYF. In nucleotide form, the sequence is TGTGCCAGTAGTACAGGGGACAGGATATTGGACAAAAACATTCAGTACTTC. The CDR3, completed at both ends by the reference TRBV19 and TRBJ2-4 genes, gives the full variable domain DGGITQSPKYLFRKEGQNVTLSCEQNLNHDAMYWYRQDPGQGLRLIYYSQIVNDFQKGDIAEGYSVSREKKESFPLTVTSAQKNPTAFYLCASSTGDRILDKNIQYFGAGTRLSVL.